This is a list of T cell receptor beta chains from one sample in a study of tumor-infiltrating lymphocytes in primary liver carcinoma. Each CDR3 protein is one row after TCRdb ran MiXCR on the multiplex PCR reads. The repertoire holds tens of thousands of distinct CDR3 sequences, with 72% as singletons. Material: liver tumor tissue from sampling region 1. The receptors stem from a man aged 40-49 years with primary liver carcinoma and hepatitis B virus infection. Each CDR3 is given with its conserved first and last residue. Fields, in order: D gene, V gene, J gene, CDR3 protein. The D gene is left open where the match is weak.

TRBD1,TRBV5-6,TRBJ1-2,CASSSQGARNYGYTF
NA,TRBV25-1,TRBJ2-5,CASSAAEGCQETQYF
NA,TRBV29-1,TRBJ1-1,CSVERNTGAFF
NA,TRBV5-4,TRBJ2-7,CASSFSGKSYEQYF
NA,TRBV6-5,TRBJ2-5,CASSSGIVQETQYF
NA,TRBV12-3/TRBV12-4,TRBJ2-1,CASSSNLWGISYNEQFF
TRBD2,TRBV11-2,TRBJ2-1,CVSSLDLAGVEEPFF
TRBD1,TRBV4-1,TRBJ1-1,CASSQVPDRVAEAFF
NA,TRBV29-1,TRBJ2-5,CSVWAVTGTQYF
TRBD2,TRBV4-1,TRBJ2-1,CASSPAGVYNEQFF
NA,TRBV6-6,TRBJ1-4,CASSTWGRRGEEKPFF
NA,TRBV11-2,TRBJ1-2,CASREMDTTYVHTF
TRBD1,TRBV6-5,TRBJ2-3,CASSAGQGGRDTQYF
TRBD2,TRBV12-3/TRBV12-4,TRBJ2-3,CASTEVAGATDTQYF
NA,TRBV11-2,TRBJ1-5,CGSSSPRQPQHF
NA,TRBV10-1,TRBJ2-1,CASSQSIYPLDDQFF
NA,TRBV28,TRBJ2-7,CASSSSGDYRASYEQYF
NA,TRBV11-2,TRBJ2-3,CASNAWADTQYF
TRBD1,TRBV12-3/TRBV12-4,TRBJ2-5,CDSGSRDRESQETQYF
NA,TRBV11-2,TRBJ2-2,CASIPNVEQANTGELFF
TRBD1,TRBV4-2,TRBJ1-1,CANSQGLQGGNTEAFF
TRBD1,TRBV29-1,TRBJ2-7,CRVFGQADYEQYF
TRBD2,TRBV13,TRBJ2-7,CASSSHSGGSYEQYF
NA,TRBV14,TRBJ2-3,CASSLLAGTNRQYF
NA,TRBV12-3/TRBV12-4,TRBJ1-5,CAISLAISDQPQHF
TRBD1,TRBV27,TRBJ2-7,CASSGRNRDSPSYEQYF
NA,TRBV11-2,TRBJ2-3,CANSLVGAGSGGDTQYF
NA,TRBV11-2,TRBJ2-1,CASSLGTHNEQFF
NA,TRBV28,TRBJ2-2,CASSLQGNTGELFF
TRBD1,TRBV2,TRBJ1-5,CASRKGQGKGQPQHF
NA,TRBV20-1,TRBJ1-1,CSVGPFTEAFF
TRBD1,TRBV5-1,TRBJ2-5,CASSLSQQGFETQYF
NA,TRBV10-3,TRBJ2-1,CAISEQGSNEQFF